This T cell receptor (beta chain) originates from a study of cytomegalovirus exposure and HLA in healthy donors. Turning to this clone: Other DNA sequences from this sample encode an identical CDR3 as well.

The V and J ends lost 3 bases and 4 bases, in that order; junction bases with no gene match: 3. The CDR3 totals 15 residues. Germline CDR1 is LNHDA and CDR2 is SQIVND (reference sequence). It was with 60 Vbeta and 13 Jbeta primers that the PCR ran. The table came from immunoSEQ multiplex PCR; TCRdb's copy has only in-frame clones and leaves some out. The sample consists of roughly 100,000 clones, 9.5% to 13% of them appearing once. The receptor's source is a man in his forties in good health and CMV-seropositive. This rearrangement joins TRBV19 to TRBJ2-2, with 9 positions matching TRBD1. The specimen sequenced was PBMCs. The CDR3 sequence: CASSIGQGSTGELFF. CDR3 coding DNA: TGTGCCAGTAGTATTGGACAGGGGAGCACCGGGGAGCTGTTTTTT.